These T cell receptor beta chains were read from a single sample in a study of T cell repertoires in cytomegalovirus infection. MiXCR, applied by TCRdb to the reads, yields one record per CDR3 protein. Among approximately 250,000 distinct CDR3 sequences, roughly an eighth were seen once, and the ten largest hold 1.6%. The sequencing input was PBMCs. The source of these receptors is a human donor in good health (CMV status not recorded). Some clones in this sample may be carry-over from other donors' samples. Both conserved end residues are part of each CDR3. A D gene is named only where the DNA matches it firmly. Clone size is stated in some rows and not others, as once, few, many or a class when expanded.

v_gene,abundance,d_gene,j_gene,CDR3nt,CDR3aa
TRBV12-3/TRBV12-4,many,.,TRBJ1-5,TGTGCCAGCAGCCTCGGTAGGGGAGGAGTTCAGCCCCAGCATTTT,CASSLGRGGVQPQHF
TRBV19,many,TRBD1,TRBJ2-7,TGTGCCAGTAGTATGGGACAGGTGTCCTACGAGCAGTACTTC,CASSMGQVSYEQYF
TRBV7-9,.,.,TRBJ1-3,TGTGCCAGCAGCTTAGTCCTGGATGGAAACACCCTATATTTT,CASSLVLDGNTLYF
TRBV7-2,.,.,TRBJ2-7,TGTGCCAGCAGCTTACTCGGGCTCGAGCAGTACTTC,CASSLLGLEQYF
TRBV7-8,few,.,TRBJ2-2,TGTGCCAGCAGCTTAGGGTCCCCAACCGGGGAGCTGTTTTTT,CASSLGSPTGELFF
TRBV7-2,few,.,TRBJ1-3,TGTGCCAGCAGCTTAGCCAGTGGGGTGGGCTCTGGAAACACCATATATTTT,CASSLASGVGSGNTIYF
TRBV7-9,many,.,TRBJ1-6,TGTGCCAGCAGCTTATTAGGGGATAATTCACCCCTCCACTTT,CASSLLGDNSPLHF
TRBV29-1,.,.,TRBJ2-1,TGCAGCGTTGAAGATCAGGGGCAGTCGGCCTACAATGAGCAGTTCTTC,CSVEDQGQSAYNEQFF
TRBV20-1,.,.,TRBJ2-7,TGCAGTGCTAGAGAGGACGGGCCCAGGGCGCAGTACTTC,CSAREDGPRAQYF
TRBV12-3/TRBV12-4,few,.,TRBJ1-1,TGTGCCAGCAGTTTACGGCAGGACTGGAACACTGAAGCTTTCTTT,CASSLRQDWNTEAFF
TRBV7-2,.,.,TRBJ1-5,TGTGCCAGCAGGGGCGAGGCGGGTCAGCCCCAGCATTTT,CASRGEAGQPQHF
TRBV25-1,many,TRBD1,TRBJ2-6,TGTGCCAGCTCGATGGGGACAGGGGAGACTGGGGCCAACGTCCTGACTTTC,CASSMGTGETGANVLTF
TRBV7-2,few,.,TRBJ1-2,TGTGCCAGCAGCTTAAGTTCGTTTTCGGGCTACACCTTC,CASSLSSFSGYTF
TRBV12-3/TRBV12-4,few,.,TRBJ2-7,TGTGCCAGCAGTTTATACCCGGAGCAGGGGGGCGAGCAGTACTTC,CASSLYPEQGGEQYF
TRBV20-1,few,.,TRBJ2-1,TGCAGTGTTCTTGGGGGCCGGAGCTATGAGCAGTTCTTC,CSVLGGRSYEQFF
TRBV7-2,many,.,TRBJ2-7,TGTGCCAGCAGTCCCGGGACGTTGAGCTCCTACGAGCAGTACTTC,CASSPGTLSSYEQYF
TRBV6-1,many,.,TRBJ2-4,TGTGCCAGCACCGACAGCGCCAACCTAGCCAAAAACATTCAGTACTTC,CASTDSANLAKNIQYF
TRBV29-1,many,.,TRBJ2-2,TGCAGCGTGACCCACGGGAATCCTGGGCCCGGGGAGCTGTTTTTT,CSVTHGNPGPGELFF
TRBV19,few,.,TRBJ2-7,TGTGCCAGTGCTTTAGGCGGGCTTCCCTCCTACGAGCAGTACTTC,CASALGGLPSYEQYF
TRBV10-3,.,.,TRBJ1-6,TGTGCCATCAGTGTAGACAGGATTTGGTCACCCCTCCACTTT,CAISVDRIWSPLHF
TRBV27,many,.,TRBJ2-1,TGTGCCAGCAGTTTAAATCCCTCCCAGGGGACGGTCCGGGAGCAGTTCTTC,CASSLNPSQGTVREQFF
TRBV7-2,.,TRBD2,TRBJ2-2,TGTGCCAGCAGCTTACTAGCGGGGGGGACCCTTAACACCGGGGAGCTGTTTTTT,CASSLLAGGTLNTGELFF
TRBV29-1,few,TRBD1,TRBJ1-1,TGCAGCGTTCGACAGGGTTCCCGTAACACTGAAGCTTTCTTT,CSVRQGSRNTEAFF
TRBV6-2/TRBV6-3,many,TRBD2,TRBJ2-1,TGTGCCAGCAAAGACCGCCGGACTAGCGGGGCCTACAATGAGCAGTTCTTC,CASKDRRTSGAYNEQFF
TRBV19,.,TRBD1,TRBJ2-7,TGTGCCAGTAGTTCCCGGGACAGACCGTCCTACGAGCAGTACTTC,CASSSRDRPSYEQYF
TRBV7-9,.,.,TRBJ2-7,TGTGCCAGCAGCGGGGAAGGGGTCTACGAGCAGTACTTC,CASSGEGVYEQYF
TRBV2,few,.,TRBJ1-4,TGTGCCAGCAGTGCAGGTGGAGGGTTTAATGAAAAACTGTTTTTT,CASSAGGGFNEKLFF
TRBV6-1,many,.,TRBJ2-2,TGTGCCAGCCGCTTTGGGGAAGTGGACACCGGGGAGCTGTTTTTT,CASRFGEVDTGELFF
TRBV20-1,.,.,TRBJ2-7,TGCAGTGCTAGAGATCTTGGACTTACCGAGCAGTACTTC,CSARDLGLTEQYF
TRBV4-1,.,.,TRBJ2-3,TGCGCCAGCAGCCAGACAGCGACAGATACGCAGTATTTT,CASSQTATDTQYF
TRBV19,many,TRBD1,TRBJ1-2,TGTGCCAGTGAGGACAGGGGGATAGGAGGCTACACCTTC,CASEDRGIGGYTF
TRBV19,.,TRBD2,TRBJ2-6,TGTGCCAGTACCACGCGTACGGGGCGGGGGGGCGTTGGGGCCAACGTCCTGACTTTC,CASTTRTGRGGVGANVLTF
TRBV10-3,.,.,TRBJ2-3,TGTGCCATCCGGGGCACAGATACGCAGTATTTT,CAIRGTDTQYF